The clone carrying this TCR beta chain turned up a few times. The CDR3 spans 17 residues. V was clipped by 0 bases and J by 5 bases, with 18 bases between them. The V gene's germline CDR1 is SGHNT and CDR2 YYREEE (reference sequence). A single record per CDR3 protein comes from TCRdb applying MiXCR to the RT-PCR reads. Among roughly 940,000 distinct CDR3 sequences listed, roughly 18% were seen once. This sample is part of a study of patients and donors after allogeneic stem cell transplantation. The sequence came from a human donor who was either an allogeneic HSCT recipient or a stem cell or donor lymphocyte infusion donor (not recorded which). It is not recorded whose cells these are; they may come from a transplant donor. Sequenced sample: blood, either unsorted or a sorted T cell fraction (not recorded which). The chain is built from TRBV5-4 and TRBJ2-4; D unclear. The chain's CDR3 is CASSLGRTSGPENIQYF. CDR3 DNA: TGTGCCAGCAGCTTGGGTCGGACCTCTGGGCCCGAAAACATTCAGTACTTC.